The 26 T cell receptor beta chains in this list originate from one sample, sequenced in a study of shared clonotypes between healthy human individuals. TCRdb's copy holds only in-frame clones and misses some; the assay was immunoSEQ multiplex PCR. The sample yields about 2,500,000 clones, around 94% seen once. The sequencing input was naive CD4+ T cells sorted from blood. The subset is: CD45RA+ positively selected. Receptors originate from a man between 18 and 29 years old in good health.

This clone was recorded only once. This sequence joins TRBV5-4 and TRBJ2-7, with D maybe TRBD1 (6 bases). Germline V gene lookup returns CDR1 SGHNT and CDR2 YYREEE (reference sequence). Between the trimmed V and J ends, which lost 4 bases and 0 bases, there was a span of 8 bases. The CDR3 contains 13 residues. The CDR3 bases are TGTGCCAGCAGCCAACAGGGCTCCTACGAGCAGTACTTC. Its protein is CASSQQGSYEQYF.

The V and J genes are TRBV20-1 and TRBJ2-5; possible D gene TRBD2, 5 bases. The CDR3 has 11 amino acids. Trimming removed 6 bases at V and 3 bases at J, with 8 bases between. Germline values: CDR1 DFQATT, CDR2 SNEGSKA (reference sequence). The CDR3 region has the DNA TGCAGTGCCGGGGTGAAAGAGACCCAGTACTTC. Translated, it gives CSAGVKETQYF.

V is TRBV23-1 and J is TRBJ2-7; TRBD2 is a possible D gene (7 bases). TRBV23-1 is marked as an open reading frame, function uncertain. With 7 bases removed from V and 5 bases from J, the gap between germline ends came to 18 bases. CDR3 length equals 14 residues. The CDR3 protein is CASTSGGRRNEQYF. The CDR3 nucleotides read TGCGCCAGCACCTCCGGGGGGCGCCGGAACGAGCAGTACTTC.

This rearrangement joins TRBV7-8 to TRBJ1-6, with D possibly being TRBD1 (6 bases). The germline gives CDR1 SGHVS, CDR2 FQNEAQ. CDR3 length: 14 amino acids. The V gene lost 4 bases and the J gene lost 8 bases, with 12 bases spanning the gap. CDR3 sequence reads: CASSSGTLDSPLHF. CDR3 DNA: TGTGCCAGCAGCTCCGGGACATTGGATTCACCCCTCCACTTT.

J is TRBJ1-6 and V is TRBV4-3; D gene uncertain. Trimming removed 1 base at V and 10 bases at J, with 14 bases between. Germline V lookup: CDR1 LGHNA, CDR2 YSLEER. The CDR3 consists of 15 residues. CDR3 in amino acids: CASSQVTGGMSPLHF. CDR3 nucleotide sequence: TGCGCCAGCAGCCAAGTTACGGGTGGTATGTCACCCCTCCACTTT.

As for this clone: The same CDR3 can be traced to other DNA sequences in this sample. The gene calls are TRBV5-1 and TRBJ2-7; possible D gene TRBD2, 7 bases. This CDR3 spans 14 amino acids. Trimming removed 5 bases at V and 0 bases at J, with 12 bases between. Germline CDR1 SGHRS, CDR2 YFSETQ. The CDR3 is CASSGGGLSYEQYF. CDR3 bases: TGCGCCAGCAGTGGCGGGGGCCTCTCCTACGAGCAGTACTTC.

This chain connects TRBV29-1 to TRBJ2-2; no firm D call. The length of the CDR3 is 13 residues. CDR1 and CDR2 (germline): SQVTM, ANQGSEA. The ends were cut back, 4 bases at V and 5 bases at J, with 11 bases in the middle. The CDR3 sequence is CSVASRRTGELFF. The CDR3 DNA reads as TGCAGCGTTGCCTCCCGAAGGACCGGGGAGCTGTTTTTT.

Concerning this clone itself: The sample has other DNA sequences that encode this CDR3 too. CDR3 sequence reads: CASSQDRRGSETQYF. CDR3 nucleotide sequence: TGCGCCAGCAGCCAAGATCGTCGGGGATCAGAGACCCAGTACTTC. The chain links TRBV4-3 to TRBJ2-5; maybe TRBD2 (5 bases). This CDR3 spans 15 amino acids. The germline V gene has CDR1 LGHNA and CDR2 YSLEER. V was clipped by 0 bases and J by 4 bases, with 12 bases between them.

This rearrangement joins TRBV7-9 to TRBJ1-6; TRBD1 aligns across 9 bases. Germline assignment: CDR1 SEHNR and CDR2 FQNEAQ (reference sequence). V shed 1 base and J 10 bases; nucleotides not matched to a gene: 2. The length of the CDR3 is 14 residues. The CDR3 reads CASSLDRGPSPLHF. CDR3 in DNA: TGTGCCAGCAGCTTAGACAGGGGGCCGTCACCCCTCCACTTT.

The chain uses TRBV2 and TRBJ2-7; no firm D call. Germline V gene sequence: CDR1 SNHLY, CDR2 FYNNEI. Trimming removed 7 bases at V and 2 bases at J, with 9 bases between. The CDR3 is 12 amino acids. The CDR3 spells CASKTVTYEQYF. The DNA for the CDR3 is TGTGCCAGCAAGACGGTTACCTACGAGCAGTACTTC.

The gene calls are TRBV30 and TRBJ1-4, with D unresolved. The V gene's germline CDR1 is GTSNPN and CDR2 SVGIG (reference sequence). Trimming took off 7 bases at V and 1 base at J, with 10 bases between the two ends. The length of the CDR3 is 13 residues. CDR3 bases: TGTGCCTCCAACCGGGTAACTAATGAAAAACTGTTTTTT. Translation gives CASNRVTNEKLFF.

The CDR3 sequence is CASSDRGNSYEQYF. CDR3 DNA sequence: TGTGCCAGCAGTGACAGGGGGAATTCTTACGAGCAGTACTTC. The chain couples TRBV11-2 to TRBJ2-7, with 9 bases that match TRBD1. The V segment lost 6 bases and the J segment 4 bases; nucleotides outside the gene matches: 7. The CDR3 consists of 14 residues. Germline-derived CDR1 and CDR2 are SGHAT and FQNNGV.

V is TRBV9 and J is TRBJ2-7, with 11 bases that match TRBD1. Unmatched junction bases numbered 12, after V lost 4 bases and J lost 6 bases. Per germline, CDR1 SGDLS and CDR2 YYNGEE. CDR3 length: 16 residues. CDR3 bases: TGTGCCAGCAGCTCCGGGACAGGGGGTTACCAAGGCGAGCAGTACTTC. Translating it yields CASSSGTGGYQGEQYF.

This sequence joins TRBV19 and TRBJ2-6; 8 bases align to TRBD2. Unmatched junction bases numbered 8, after V lost 5 bases and J lost 2 bases. Germline CDR1 LNHDA, CDR2 SQIVND (reference sequence). The CDR3 has 17 residues. Here the CDR3 DNA reads TGTGCCAGTAGTTCGGGGGGGCGATCTACTGGGGCCAACGTCCTGACTTTC. Its protein product is CASSSGGRSTGANVLTF.

This chain uses TRBV21-1 with TRBJ1-2. TRBV21-1 is termed a pseudogene. The CDR3 loop spans 14 amino acids. The CDR3 loop is CASSRHEDPLGYTF. The CDR3 DNA reads TGTGCCAGCTCCCGGCATGAGGACCCACTGGGCTACACCTTC.

This clone was detected only once. The chain carries TRBV30 and TRBJ2-7, with 7 bases lining up with TRBD1. The length of the CDR3 is 14 residues. The J segment lost 4 bases and the V segment lost 4 bases, leaving 10 bases of the junction unmatched. The germline CDR1 and CDR2 sequences are GTSNPN and SVGIG (reference sequence). The CDR3 here is CAWNPTGKRYEQYF. The CDR3 DNA reads as TGTGCCTGGAACCCGACAGGGAAAAGATACGAGCAGTACTTC.

The V call is TRBV6-1, the J call TRBJ1-2; TRBD1 is a possible D gene (5 bases). V was shortened by 0 bases and J by 4 bases, with 12 bases between the two germline ends. Germline loops: CDR1 MNHNS, CDR2 SASEGT. The CDR3 has 15 residues. CDR3: CASSEAWGISYGYTF. CDR3 coding DNA: TGTGCCAGCAGTGAAGCTTGGGGGATCTCCTATGGCTACACCTTC.

This clone was seen a handful of times. Different DNA sequences within this sample yield the same CDR3. V is TRBV18 and J is TRBJ1-2, with 7 positions matching TRBD1. CDR3 length: 13 amino acids. The V and J ends lost 2 bases and 5 bases, in that order; junction bases with no gene match: 2. CDR1 is KGHSH, CDR2 LQKENI, per germline. CDR3 sequence (DNA): TGTGCCAGCTCACCAACAGGGGAGTATGGCTACACCTTC. Translated, it gives CASSPTGEYGYTF.

V and J are TRBV5-8 and TRBJ2-3; D is tentatively TRBD1 or TRBD2 (5 bases each). Per germline, CDR1 SGHTS and CDR2 YDEGEE. V lost 3 bases, J lost 0 bases, and 14 bases lay in between. CDR3 length equals 16 residues. The chain's CDR3 is CASSWARGTSTDTQYF. CDR3 nucleotides: TGTGCCAGCAGCTGGGCGAGGGGAACTAGCACAGATACGCAGTATTTT.

The CDR3 loop reads CASSRGALTNQPQHF. The CDR3, as DNA: TGTGCCAGTAGCAGGGGGGCATTGACCAATCAGCCCCAGCATTTT. The J gene is TRBJ1-5, the V gene TRBV19; TRBD1 matches 7 bases. Germline V lookup: CDR1 LNHDA, CDR2 SQIVND (reference sequence). Trimming at V came to 6 bases and at J to 3 bases, leaving 8 bases not matched to a gene. The CDR3 totals 15 residues.

This chain connects TRBV5-1 to TRBJ2-5; D is possibly TRBD1 (6 bases). The length of the CDR3 is 13 residues. Germline V gene lookup returns CDR1 SGHRS and CDR2 YFSETQ. Trimming removed 5 bases at V and 2 bases at J, with 10 bases between. The CDR3 sequence is CASRWTEQETQYF. CDR3 nucleotides: TGCGCCAGCAGATGGACAGAACAAGAGACCCAGTACTTC.

The CDR3: CASSRETTPNTGELFF. The CDR3 DNA reads TGTGCCAGCAGTAGGGAGACAACCCCTAACACCGGGGAGCTGTTTTTT. The chain employs TRBV6-6 and TRBJ2-2, with D tentatively TRBD2 (5 bases). Per the germline V gene, CDR1 is MNHNY and CDR2 is SVGAGI (reference sequence). The CDR3 length is 16 residues. Deletions cut 5 bases from V and 2 bases from J, with 15 bases between.

V and J are TRBV19 and TRBJ1-3, with D possibly matching TRBD1 (5 bases). CDR1 and CDR2 from the germline V gene are LNHDA and SQIVND (reference sequence). The CDR3 has 16 residues. Trimming took 3 bases from V and 4 from J, leaving 16 bases between them. CDR3 sequence (DNA): TGTGCCAGTAGTATTACCGGGACGACGACCGGAAACACCATATATTTT. It yields the protein CASSITGTTTGNTIYF.

In its sample, this clone was seen once. The V call is TRBV7-3, the J call TRBJ2-1, with 13 bases lining up with TRBD2. After removal of 5 bases from V and 7 bases from J, the junction contained 5 bases not matched to a gene. This CDR3 comprises 15 residues. CDR1 and CDR2 from the germline V gene are SGHTA and FQGTGA. For the CDR3, the DNA is TGTGCCAGCAGCCCACTAGCGGGGGGGCCGAATGAGCAGTTCTTC. It codes for CASSPLAGGPNEQFF. Variable domain in full (rest from reference TRBV7-3 and TRBJ2-1): GAGVSQTPSNKVTEKGKYVELRCDPISGHTALYWYRQSLGQGPEFLIYFQGTGAADDSGLPNDRFFAVRPEGSVSTLKIQRTERGDSAVYLCASSPLAGGPNEQFFGPGTRLTVL.

This chain uses TRBV6-1 with TRBJ2-5, with 12 bases that match TRBD2. V lost 4 bases to trimming and J lost 4 bases; unmatched junction nucleotides: 4. This CDR3 has 15 residues. The germline CDR1 and CDR2 sequences are MNHNS and SASEGT. CDR3 sequence: CASSVLAGGGETQYF. The CDR3 region has the DNA TGTGCCAGCAGTGTCCTAGCGGGAGGGGGAGAGACCCAGTACTTC.

This rearrangement joins TRBV6-1 to TRBJ2-5, with 7 bases aligning to TRBD1. CDR3 length equals 17 residues. The ends lost 3 bases at V and 3 bases at J; junction bases unmatched: 13. The V gene's germline CDR1 is MNHNS and CDR2 SASEGT. The CDR3 DNA sequence: TGTGCCAGCAGTGAGACCCCTCAATACAGGGGAGAAGAGACCCAGTACTTC. It codes for CASSETPQYRGEETQYF.